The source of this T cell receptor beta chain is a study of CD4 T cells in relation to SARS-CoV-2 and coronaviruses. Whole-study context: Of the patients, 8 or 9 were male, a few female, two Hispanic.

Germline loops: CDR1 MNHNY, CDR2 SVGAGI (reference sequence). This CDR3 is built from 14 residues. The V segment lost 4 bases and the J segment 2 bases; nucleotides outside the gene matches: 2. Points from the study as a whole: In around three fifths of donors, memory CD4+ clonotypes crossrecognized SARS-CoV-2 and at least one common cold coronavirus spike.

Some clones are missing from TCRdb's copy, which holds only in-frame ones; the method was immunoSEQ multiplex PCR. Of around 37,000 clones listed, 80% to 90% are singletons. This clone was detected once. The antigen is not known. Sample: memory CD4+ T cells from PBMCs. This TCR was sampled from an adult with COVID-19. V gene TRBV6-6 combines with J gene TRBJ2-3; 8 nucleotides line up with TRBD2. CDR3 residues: CASSLAGITDTQYF. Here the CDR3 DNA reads TGTGCCAGCAGTTTAGCGGGGATCACAGATACGCAGTATTTT.